This T cell receptor beta chain was identified during a study of blood T cells in healthy people across ages. The study's findings and limits: A roughly linear age-dependent decrease characterized TCR beta diversity per million T cells. There was a strong correlation between TCR beta diversity and naive T cell percentage.

The use of a sample-barcoded 5' primer and a J-beta primer mix characterized a second PCR of roughly 6 to 11 cycles. A single record per CDR3 protein comes from TCRdb applying MiXCR to the 5' RACE reads. The top ten clones hold around 18% of a sample with around 800,000 distinct CDR3 sequences, about 42% of them seen once. This clonotype was seen a few times. As yet, its antigen is unknown. Germline V lookup: CDR1 MNHNS, CDR2 SASEGT. V was pared by 4 bases and J by 9 bases, with 13 bases between. The CDR3 runs to 13 residues. The chain couples TRBV6-1 to TRBJ2-1; D could derive from TRBD1 or TRBD2 (5 bases each). The sample consisted of blood. The source is an older man in good health. Here the CDR3 DNA reads TGTGCCAGCAGTGGGGGGAGAGTCTCTGAGCAGTTCTTC. Its protein is CASSGGRVSEQFF.